Sequencing of this TCR beta chain was carried out in a study of control samples from healthy donors and cancer patients. The method was immunoSEQ multiplex PCR; TCRdb's version includes in-frame clones alone and lacks a portion of them. This repertoire shows tens of thousands of clones, approximately 79% found once; its top ten account for approximately 22%. This clone was counted between two and nine times. Germline is not matched at one junction end, which may reflect a read error. CDR1 and CDR2 (germline): SNHLY, FYNNEI. The length of the CDR3 is 13 residues. This clonotype was obtained from a man aged 55-75 years with head and neck cancer. Sequenced: PBMCs. The chain is built from TRBV2 and TRBJ1-5, with D unclear. The DNA for the CDR3 is TGTGCCAGCTGTGACAACAGCAATCAGCCCCAGCATTTT. Amino acids: CASCDNSNQPQHF.